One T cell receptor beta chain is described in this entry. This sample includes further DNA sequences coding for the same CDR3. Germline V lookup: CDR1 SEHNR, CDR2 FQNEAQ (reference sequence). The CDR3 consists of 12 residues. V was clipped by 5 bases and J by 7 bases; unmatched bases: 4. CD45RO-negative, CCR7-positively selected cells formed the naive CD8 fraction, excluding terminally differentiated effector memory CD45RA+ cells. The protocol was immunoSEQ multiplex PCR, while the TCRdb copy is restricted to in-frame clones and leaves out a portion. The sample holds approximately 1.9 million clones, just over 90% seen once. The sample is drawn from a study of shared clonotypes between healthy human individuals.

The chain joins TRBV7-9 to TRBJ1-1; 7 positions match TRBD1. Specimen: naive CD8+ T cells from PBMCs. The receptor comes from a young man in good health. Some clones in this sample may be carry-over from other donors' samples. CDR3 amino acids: CASSPGTVEAFF. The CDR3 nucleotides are TGTGCCAGCAGCCCAGGGACAGTTGAAGCTTTCTTT.